The 9 T cell receptor beta chains reported below all come from one sample, sequenced in a study of blood T cell repertoires in COVID-19. Only in-frame clones appear in the TCRdb table, and some are missing; sequencing was by immunoSEQ multiplex PCR. The sample records about 220,000 clones, 88% being singletons. The material sequenced was PBMCs or T cells enriched from blood (not recorded which). These receptors all stem from a woman aged 45-65 years with acute COVID-19.

This clone came up a few times. This rearrangement joins TRBV28 to TRBJ2-1; D might be TRBD1 (6 bases). V lost 4 bases to trimming and J lost 7 bases, with 11 bases between them. The CDR3 covers 13 residues. Germline CDR1 reads MDHEN; CDR2 reads SYDVKM. The CDR3 nucleotides are TGTGCCAGCAGTTACAGGGTCAGGAATGAGCAGTTCTTC. Protein: CASSYRVRNEQFF.

This chain joins TRBV4-1 and TRBJ2-5, with TRBD2 identical over 10 bases. The CDR3 runs 17 residues. Germline lookup yields CDR1 MGHRA and CDR2 YSYEKL. V lost 4 bases and J lost 6; bases outside the gene matches: 14. The CDR3 DNA follows: TGCGCCAGCAGCCCGGAACTAGCGGGATCAAGGGGGAAGACCCAGTACTTC. Translation gives CASSPELAGSRGKTQYF.

This clone was counted once. The chain joins TRBV5-3 to TRBJ1-5, with D perhaps TRBD1 (5 bases). TRBV5-3 has ORF status, its function being uncertain. V was shortened by 4 bases and J by 0 bases, with 14 bases between the two germline ends. The CDR3 consists of 16 residues. The CDR3 is CARSGYQGLSNQPQHF. CDR3 DNA sequence: TGTGCCAGAAGCGGGTATCAGGGTCTTAGCAATCAGCCCCAGCATTTT.

The gene calls are TRBV27 and TRBJ2-3; 14 bases match TRBD2. Germline V CDR1 and CDR2: MNHEY, SMNVEV (reference sequence). J lost 5 bases, V lost 2 bases, and 9 bases had no gene match. This CDR3 spans 18 amino acids. CDR3 region: CASSLAGTSGSKGDTQYF. In DNA, the CDR3 is TGTGCCAGCAGTTTAGCCGGGACTAGCGGGAGCAAAGGAGATACGCAGTATTTT.

The chain combines TRBV5-4 with TRBJ2-1, with 9 bases aligning to TRBD2. The CDR3 sequence is 15 residues long. J lost 5 bases, V lost 4 bases, and 7 bases had no gene match. CDR1 is SGHNT and CDR2 is YYREEE in the germline V gene (reference sequence). The DNA of the CDR3 is TGTGCCAGCAGCCTCAAGGGACTAGCTGACAATGAGCAGTTCTTC. Its protein product is CASSLKGLADNEQFF.

This sequence joins TRBV5-1 and TRBJ2-3; 10 bases align to TRBD1. The CDR3 sequence is 16 residues long. Losses at the gene ends were 4 bases for V and 1 base for J; bases not matched to a gene: 6. Germline loops: CDR1 SGHRS, CDR2 YFSETQ. Here the CDR3 reads CASSITGTGGTDTQYF. CDR3 coding DNA: TGCGCCAGCAGCATCACCGGGACAGGGGGCACAGATACGCAGTATTTT.

On this clone itself: At one end the junction does not follow the germline gene, possibly because of a read error. The V gene is TRBV7-9, the J gene TRBJ1-2; D not certain. The V gene's germline CDR1 is SEHNR and CDR2 FQNEAQ (reference sequence). The CDR3 covers 11 residues. For the CDR3, the DNA is TGTGCCAGCAGCCCACCGGGAGGCTTCACCTTC. It specifies CASSPPGGFTF.

The CDR3 loop is CASSRLALEGAYEQYF. CDR3 DNA sequence: TGTGCCAGCAGCCGACTAGCCCTGGAGGGGGCCTACGAGCAGTACTTC. The V call is TRBV5-6, the J call TRBJ2-7; D is perhaps TRBD2 (7 bases). This CDR3 has 16 residues. V lost 4 bases, J lost 2 bases, and 19 bases lay in between. Germline lookup yields CDR1 SGHDT and CDR2 YYEEEE.

This chain uses TRBV2 with TRBJ1-2; 12 bases are a match to TRBD1. Trimming removed 3 bases from V and 3 bases from J; junction bases left unmatched: 8. This CDR3 comprises 17 residues. Looked up from germline, CDR1 is SNHLY and CDR2 is FYNNEI. CDR3 DNA: TGTGCCAGCAGTGATGGGACAGGGGGCCTTTGGGACTATGGCTACACCTTC. Its translation: CASSDGTGGLWDYGYTF. Complete variable domain (other parts from reference TRBV2 and TRBJ1-2): EPEVTQTPSHQVTQMGQEVILRCVPISNHLYFYWYRQILGQKVEFLVSFYNNEISEKSEIFDDQFSVERPDGSNFTLKIRSTKLEDSAMYFCASSDGTGGLWDYGYTFGSGTRLTVV.